This T cell receptor (beta chain) is from a study of cytomegalovirus exposure and HLA in healthy donors. Overall study findings and caveats: Later genetic work tied a missense DCLRE1C variant to beta-chain V and J trimming.

Both 60 Vbeta primers and 13 Jbeta primers went into the PCR. The assay was immunoSEQ multiplex PCR, and TCRdb's table has in-frame clones only and misses some. The table has 75,000 to 100,000 clones, 74% seen once. Remarks on this clone: The antigen remains unidentified.

Trimming cost V 3 bases and J 5 bases, with 10 bases left between them. The CDR3 spans 13 residues. Per the germline V gene, CDR1 is MDHEN and CDR2 is SYDVKM. The sequenced sample consisted of PBMCs. V usage is TRBV28 and J usage is TRBJ1-1, with a weak D call TRBD1 (5 bases). This receptor was identified in a male donor in good health and CMV-seronegative. CDR3 loop: CASSLISGTEAFF. DNA of the CDR3: TGTGCCAGCAGTTTGATTTCAGGGACTGAAGCTTTCTTT.